This record concerns one T cell receptor beta chain sequence. In this sample, this clonotype turned up a few times. What this receptor recognizes is not known. No base qualities exist here, and no much larger clone lies one base off it. TCR cDNA was synthesized by 5'RACE template switching, which introduced a universal primer site and unique molecular identifiers. Priming for cDNA synthesis came from both the TCR alpha and TCR beta constant segments. Libraries were amplified in two PCR steps, with sample barcodes and sequencing adapters added in the second step. Sequencing of the libraries was done on either Illumina HiSeq 2500 (2x100 bp) or NovaSeq (2x150 bp). Per the source publication's procedure: Reads were demultiplexed and collapsed into UMI consensus sequences with MIGEC, and V(D)J alignment was performed with MiXCR. Vaccine-responding clonotypes were identified with edgeR using replicate PBMC samples, with FDR below 0.01 and a log2 fold change above 5 up to day 15 being required. CD4 or CD8 identity was assigned to each bulk clonotype according to whether the clonotype was present at higher abundance in the sequenced CD4 repertoire or the sequenced CD8 repertoire. TCRdb took the public reads, trimmed them with fastp at Q25, ran MiXCR for clone calling and kept in-frame beta chains. Rows are combined by CDR3 protein, so each entry shows the most common genes and DNA. TCRdb, not the original authors, processed these V and J calls. For this sample there are 500,000 to 650,000 distinct CDR3 sequences; approximately 13% appear just once. About 16% of the sample is held by the ten biggest clonotypes.

These data originate in a study of T cells after yellow fever vaccination (dated by TCRdb to the late 2010s). For the wider study: Libraries from fractions with low cell numbers were prepared with the SMART-Seq v4 Ultra Low Input RNA kit. To track T-cell clones before and after primary and booster YFV17D yellow fever vaccination, bulk TCR alpha and beta repertoires were sequenced longitudinally. The cohort comprised two healthy male donors, one aged 18 to 29 and one aged 30 to 40 years. Blood was drawn at multiple timepoints before and after primary and secondary immunization, with bulk PBMC replicates and cell subsets isolated. What the research found in general, with its limitations: A small share of clonotypes was detected in both CD4 and CD8 compartments, with the overlap likely arising from convergent recombination. Because the study included only a couple of donors, the extent to which the findings can be generalized is limited. Because abundant contaminating clonotypes from the bulk population could be contained in FACS-sorted repertoires, computational filtering was required. Most clones expanded after primary vaccination were re-detected after the booster (approximately 96% of CD4 and around nine tenths of CD8), suggesting broad memory maintenance. The secondary T-cell response was found to be weaker but faster than the primary response, with a peak reached on day 5 rather than on day 15.

V is cut by 7 bases and J by 0 bases, and the space between the germline ends is 7 bases. CDR1 and CDR2 are drawn from the germline V gene: MNHEY, SVGEGT. Measured from the cysteine to the phenylalanine, the CDR3 is 12 residues long. Only the CDR3 part of the read is kept: 36 bases, read in frame from the first base. What this sample's treatment or condition label stands for: live attenuated yellow fever vaccine strain. At each blood-draw timepoint, two biological replicates of bulk PBMCs were collected. PBMCs were isolated from peripheral blood using a standard Ficoll-Paque protocol. RNA was extracted with TriZol from bulk PBMCs, CD4 and CD8 fractions, and dextramer-positive and dextramer-negative fractions.

This chain joins TRBV6-2 or TRBV6-3 to TRBJ2-7, with the D gene uncertain. Sequences were derived from PBMCs, sampled on the day of the yellow fever booster vaccination. This clonotype originated in a man under 40 who received the YFV17D yellow fever vaccine. The DNA sequence is given as TGTGCCAGCAAAAGAGTCTCCTACGAGCAGTACTTC. Protein translation: CASKRVSYEQYF.